This T cell receptor beta chain was sequenced in a study of cytotoxic CD8 clonotypes in ibrutinib-treated CLL. Libraries were prepared by immunoSEQ multiplex PCR; TCRdb keeps only in-frame clonotypes and omits some of them. Of 150,000 to 200,000 clones listed, roughly four fifths are singletons. The CDR3 is 11 residues long. From germline, CDR1 is DFQATT and CDR2 SNEGSKA (reference sequence). The rearrangement links TRBV20-1 to TRBJ1-2, with 7 bases aligning to TRBD1. The sequence derives from a human donor with chronic lymphocytic leukemia. The source material was PBMCs, sampled after 12 months of ibrutinib treatment. CDR3 sequence: CTSGQTYGYTF. The DNA of the CDR3 is TGCACTTCGGGACAGACTTATGGCTACACCTTC.